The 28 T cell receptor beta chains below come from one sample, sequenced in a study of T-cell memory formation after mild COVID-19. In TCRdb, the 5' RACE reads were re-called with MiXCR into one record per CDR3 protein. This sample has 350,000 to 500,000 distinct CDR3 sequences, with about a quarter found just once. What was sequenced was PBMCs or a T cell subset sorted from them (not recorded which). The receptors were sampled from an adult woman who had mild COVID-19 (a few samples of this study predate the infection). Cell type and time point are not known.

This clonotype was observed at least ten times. This chain's CDR3 is CASSSVRRWFF. CDR3 DNA: TGTGCCAGCAGTTCCGTGCGGCGGTGGTTCTTC. V is TRBV12-3 or TRBV12-4 and J is TRBJ2-1; D uncertain. The CDR3 loop spans 11 amino acids. Trimming took off 4 bases at V and 15 bases at J, with 13 bases between the two ends.

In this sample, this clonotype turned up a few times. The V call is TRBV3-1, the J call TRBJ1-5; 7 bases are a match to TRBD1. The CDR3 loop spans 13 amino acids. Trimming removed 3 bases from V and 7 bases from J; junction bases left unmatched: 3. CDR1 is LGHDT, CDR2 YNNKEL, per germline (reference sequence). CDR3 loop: CASSQDRMQPQHF. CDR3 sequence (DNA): TGTGCCAGCAGCCAGGACAGGATGCAGCCCCAGCATTTT. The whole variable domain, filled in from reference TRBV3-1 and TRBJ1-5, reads DTAVSQTPKYLVTQMGNDKSIKCEQNLGHDTMYWYKQDSKKFLKIMFSYNNKELIINETVPNRFSPKSPDKAHLNLHINSLELGDSAVYFCASSQDRMQPQHFGDGTRLSIL.

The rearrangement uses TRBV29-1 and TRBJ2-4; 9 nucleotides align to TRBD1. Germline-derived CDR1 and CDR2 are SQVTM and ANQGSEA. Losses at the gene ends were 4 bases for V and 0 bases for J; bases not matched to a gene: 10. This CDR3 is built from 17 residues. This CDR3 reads CSVAGTGGWEAKNIQYF. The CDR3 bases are TGCAGCGTTGCAGGAACAGGGGGCTGGGAAGCCAAAAACATTCAGTACTTC.

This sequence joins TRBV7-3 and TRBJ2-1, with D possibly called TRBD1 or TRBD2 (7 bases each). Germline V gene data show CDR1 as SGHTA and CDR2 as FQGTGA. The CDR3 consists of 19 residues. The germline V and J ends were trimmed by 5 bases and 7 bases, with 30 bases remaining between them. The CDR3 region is CASSPQGVAGVSAWNEQFF. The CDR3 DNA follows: TGTGCCAGCAGCCCTCAGGGGGTAGCGGGTGTCTCGGCTTGGAATGAGCAGTTCTTC.

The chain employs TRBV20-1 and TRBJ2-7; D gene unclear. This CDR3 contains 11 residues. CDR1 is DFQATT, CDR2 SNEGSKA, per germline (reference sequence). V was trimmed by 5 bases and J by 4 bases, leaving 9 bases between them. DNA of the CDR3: TGCAGTGCTCCAGGCGATTACGAGCAGTACTTC. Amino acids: CSAPGDYEQYF.

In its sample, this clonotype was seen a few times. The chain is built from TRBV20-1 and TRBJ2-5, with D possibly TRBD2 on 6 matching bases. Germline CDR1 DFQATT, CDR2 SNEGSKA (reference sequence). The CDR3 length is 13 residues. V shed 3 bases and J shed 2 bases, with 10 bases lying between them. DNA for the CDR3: TGCAGTGCTAGGGAGGGAATTCAAGAGACCCAGTACTTC. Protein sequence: CSAREGIQETQYF.

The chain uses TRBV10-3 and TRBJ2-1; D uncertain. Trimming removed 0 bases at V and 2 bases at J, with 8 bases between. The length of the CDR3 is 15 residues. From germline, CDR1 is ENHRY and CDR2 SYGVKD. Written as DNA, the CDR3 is TGTGCCATCAGTGAGTCCGCGGAAACCTACAATGAGCAGTTCTTC. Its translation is CAISESAETYNEQFF.

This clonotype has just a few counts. As DNA, the CDR3 is TGTGCCAGTAGCACCTCGCTCCAAGAGACCCAGTACTTC. Translating gives CASSTSLQETQYF. V usage is TRBV19 and J usage is TRBJ2-5; D remains ambiguous. The CDR3 length is 13 residues. V lost 6 bases and J 1 base, leaving 9 bases between the germline ends. Germline CDR1 reads LNHDA; CDR2 reads SQIVND (reference sequence).

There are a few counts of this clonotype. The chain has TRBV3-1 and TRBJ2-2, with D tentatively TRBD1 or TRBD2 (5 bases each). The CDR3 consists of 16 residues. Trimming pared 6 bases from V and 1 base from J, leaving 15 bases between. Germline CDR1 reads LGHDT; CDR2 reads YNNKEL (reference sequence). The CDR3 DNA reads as TGTGCCAGCAGGCAACTTCGGGACGGGAACACCGGGGAGCTGTTTTTT. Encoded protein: CASRQLRDGNTGELFF.

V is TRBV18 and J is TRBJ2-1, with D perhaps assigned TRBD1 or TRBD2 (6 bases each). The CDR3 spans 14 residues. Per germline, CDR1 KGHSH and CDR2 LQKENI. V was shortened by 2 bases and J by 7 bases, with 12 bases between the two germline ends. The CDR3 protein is CASSPGGAGNEQFF. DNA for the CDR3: TGTGCCAGCTCACCAGGGGGCGCGGGGAATGAGCAGTTCTTC.

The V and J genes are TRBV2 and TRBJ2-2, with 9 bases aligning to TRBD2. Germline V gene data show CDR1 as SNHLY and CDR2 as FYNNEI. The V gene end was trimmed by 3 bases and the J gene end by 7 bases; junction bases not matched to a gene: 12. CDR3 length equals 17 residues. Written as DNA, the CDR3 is TGTGCCAGCAGTGACACTAGCGGGCGTAGTATCGGCGGGGAGCTGTTTTTT. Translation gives CASSDTSGRSIGGELFF.

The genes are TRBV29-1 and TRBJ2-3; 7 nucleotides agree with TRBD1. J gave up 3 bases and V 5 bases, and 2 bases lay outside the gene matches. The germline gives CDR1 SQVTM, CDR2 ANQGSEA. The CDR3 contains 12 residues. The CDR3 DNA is TGCAGCGTTCTACAGGGGACAGATACGCAGTATTTT. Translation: CSVLQGTDTQYF.

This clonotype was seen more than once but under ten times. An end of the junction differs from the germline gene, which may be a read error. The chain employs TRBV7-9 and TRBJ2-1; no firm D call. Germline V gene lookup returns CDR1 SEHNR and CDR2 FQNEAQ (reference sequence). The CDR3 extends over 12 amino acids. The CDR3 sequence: CASSLAVDEQFF. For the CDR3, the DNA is TGTGCCAGCAGTTTAGCCGTGGATGAGCAGTTCTTC.

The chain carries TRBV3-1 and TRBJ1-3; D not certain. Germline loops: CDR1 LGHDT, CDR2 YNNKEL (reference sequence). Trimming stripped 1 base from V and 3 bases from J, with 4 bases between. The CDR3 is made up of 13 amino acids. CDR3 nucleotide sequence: TGTGCCAGCAGCCAAGTCGATGGAAACACCATATATTTT. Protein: CASSQVDGNTIYF.

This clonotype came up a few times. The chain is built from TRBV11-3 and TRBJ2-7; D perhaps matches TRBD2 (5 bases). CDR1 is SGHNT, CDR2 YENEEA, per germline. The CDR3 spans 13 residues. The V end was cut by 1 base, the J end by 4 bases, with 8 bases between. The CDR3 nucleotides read TGTGCCAGCAGCTTAGCTGAGCGGTACGAGCAGTACTTC. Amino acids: CASSLAERYEQYF. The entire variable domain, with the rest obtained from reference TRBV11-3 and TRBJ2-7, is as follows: EAGVVQSPRYKIIEKKQPVAFWCNPISGHNTLYWYLQNLGQGPELLIRYENEEAVDDSQLPKDRFSAERLKGVDSTLKIQPAELGDSAVYLCASSLAERYEQYFGPGTRLTVT.

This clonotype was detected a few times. CDR3 protein: CASSTNPGTGASYGYTF. CDR3 coding DNA: TGCGCCAGCAGCACGAACCCCGGGACAGGGGCATCCTATGGCTACACCTTC. The gene calls are TRBV5-1 and TRBJ1-2, with 10 bases identical to TRBD1. CDR1 is SGHRS and CDR2 is YFSETQ in the germline V gene. V shed 4 bases and J 4 bases; nucleotides not matched to a gene: 13. The CDR3 covers 17 residues.

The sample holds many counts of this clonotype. In nucleotides, the CDR3 is TGCAGTGCTAGAGGTGGACTAGCGGCGGTCTCGGATACGCAGTATTTT. Translation: CSARGGLAAVSDTQYF. The rearrangement links TRBV20-1 to TRBJ2-3, with TRBD2 matching 10 bases. Unmatched junction bases numbered 10, after V lost 1 base and J lost 6 bases. The length of the CDR3 is 16 residues. CDR1 is DFQATT, CDR2 SNEGSKA, per germline (reference sequence).

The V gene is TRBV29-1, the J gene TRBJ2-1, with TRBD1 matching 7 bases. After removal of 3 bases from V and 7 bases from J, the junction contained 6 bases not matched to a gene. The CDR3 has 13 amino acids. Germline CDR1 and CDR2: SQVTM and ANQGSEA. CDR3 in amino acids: CSVENRGSNEQFF. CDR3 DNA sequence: TGCAGCGTTGAGAACAGGGGATCGAATGAGCAGTTCTTC.

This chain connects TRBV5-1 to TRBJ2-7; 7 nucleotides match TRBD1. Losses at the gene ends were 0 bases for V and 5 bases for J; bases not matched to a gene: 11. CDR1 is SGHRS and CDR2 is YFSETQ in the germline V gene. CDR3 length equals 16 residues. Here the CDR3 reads CASSLVGRQGYHEQYF. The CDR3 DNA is TGCGCCAGCAGCTTGGTGGGACGACAGGGCTACCACGAGCAGTACTTC.

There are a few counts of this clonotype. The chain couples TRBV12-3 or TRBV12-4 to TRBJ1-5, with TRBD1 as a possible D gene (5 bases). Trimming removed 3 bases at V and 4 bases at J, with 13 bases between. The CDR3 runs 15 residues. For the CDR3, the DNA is TGTGCCAGCAGTTTCCTGTGGGGGGTGAATCAGCCCCAGCATTTT. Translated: CASSFLWGVNQPQHF.

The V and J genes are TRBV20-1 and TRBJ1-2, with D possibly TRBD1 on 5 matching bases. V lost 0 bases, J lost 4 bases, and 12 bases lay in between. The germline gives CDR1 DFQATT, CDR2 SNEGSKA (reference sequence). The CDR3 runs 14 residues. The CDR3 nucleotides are TGCAGTGCTAGAGATCGGACCGGGGGCTATGGCTACACCTTC. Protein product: CSARDRTGGYGYTF.

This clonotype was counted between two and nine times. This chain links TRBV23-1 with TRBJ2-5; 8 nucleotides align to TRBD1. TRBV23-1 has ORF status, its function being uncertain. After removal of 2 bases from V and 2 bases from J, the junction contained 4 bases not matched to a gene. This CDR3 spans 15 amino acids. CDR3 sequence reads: CASSQRTGLQETQYF. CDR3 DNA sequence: TGCGCCAGCAGTCAACGGACAGGGCTTCAAGAGACCCAGTACTTC.

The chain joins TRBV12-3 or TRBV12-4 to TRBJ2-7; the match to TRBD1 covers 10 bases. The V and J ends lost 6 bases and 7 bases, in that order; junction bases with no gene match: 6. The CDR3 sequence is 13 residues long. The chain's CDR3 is CASRRQGAGEQYF. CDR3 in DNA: TGTGCCAGCAGGCGACAGGGGGCGGGAGAGCAGTACTTC.

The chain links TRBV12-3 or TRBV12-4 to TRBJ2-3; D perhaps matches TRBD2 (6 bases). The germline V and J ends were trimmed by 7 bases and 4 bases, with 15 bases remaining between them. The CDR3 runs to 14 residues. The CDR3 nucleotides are TGTGCCAGCAACCTGGGGGGACCGGCAGATACGCAGTATTTT. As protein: CASNLGGPADTQYF.

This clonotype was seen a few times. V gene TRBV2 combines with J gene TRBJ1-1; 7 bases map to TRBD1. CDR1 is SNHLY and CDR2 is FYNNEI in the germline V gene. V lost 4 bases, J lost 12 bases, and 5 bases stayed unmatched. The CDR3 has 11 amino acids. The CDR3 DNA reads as TGTGCCAGCAGTGCGGACAGGATGCCTTTCTTT. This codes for CASSADRMPFF.

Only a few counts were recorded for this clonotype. This CDR3 is CASGPINTGELFF. The CDR3 DNA follows: TGTGCCTCGGGACCCATCAACACCGGGGAGCTGTTTTTT. The chain links TRBV30 to TRBJ2-2; D tentatively reads TRBD1 or TRBD2 (5 bases each). Deletions cut 7 bases from V and 2 bases from J, with 11 bases between. Germline values: CDR1 GTSNPN, CDR2 SVGIG (reference sequence). This CDR3 is built from 13 residues.

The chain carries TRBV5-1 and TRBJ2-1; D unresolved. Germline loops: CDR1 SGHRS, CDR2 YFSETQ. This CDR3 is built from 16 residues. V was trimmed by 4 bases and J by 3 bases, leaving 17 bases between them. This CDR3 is CASSPLAALGYNEQFF. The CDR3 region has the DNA TGCGCCAGCAGCCCCCTGGCAGCGCTTGGCTACAATGAGCAGTTCTTC.

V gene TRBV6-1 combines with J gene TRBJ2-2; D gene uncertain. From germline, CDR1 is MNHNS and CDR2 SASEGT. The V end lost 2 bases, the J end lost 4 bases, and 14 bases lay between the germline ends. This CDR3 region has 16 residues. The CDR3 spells CASSEPPWIGTGELFF. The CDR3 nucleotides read TGTGCCAGCAGTGAACCGCCATGGATCGGCACCGGGGAGCTGTTTTTT.